A single sample gave rise to the 28 T cell receptor beta chains below, sequenced in a study of long-term antiretroviral therapy in people with HIV. Survey level was the resolution at which the v3.0 immunoSEQ assay ran. Sequenced by immunoSEQ multiplex PCR; TCRdb stores in-frame clones only, minus some. This table holds 8,500 to 14,000 clones, about 89% found once. Sequenced material: unsorted PBMCs, taken 0.2 years before starting antiretroviral therapy. These receptors were taken from a middle-aged woman with HIV.

This clone was counted between two and nine times. The chain recombines TRBV11-2 with TRBJ2-3, with D possibly TRBD2 on 7 matching bases. Germline V lookup: CDR1 SGHAT, CDR2 FQNNGV. The CDR3 covers 14 residues. Trimming cost V 1 base and J 6 bases, with 11 bases left between them. CDR3 region: CASSLAGGLDTQYF. DNA for the CDR3: TGTGCCAGCAGCTTAGCGGGGGGCCTCGATACGCAGTATTTT.

A single count supports this clone. V gene TRBV5-5 combines with J gene TRBJ2-2, with TRBD1 matching 8 bases. The CDR3 sequence is 16 residues long. Germline V gene data show CDR1 as SGHKS and CDR2 as YYEKEE (reference sequence). Losses at the gene ends were 3 bases for V and 2 bases for J; bases not matched to a gene: 6. CDR3 sequence (DNA): TGTGCCAGCAGCTACTGGACAGGGCGAAACACCGGGGAGCTGTTTTTT. The encoded protein is CASSYWTGRNTGELFF. The variable domain in full, with the rest retrieved from reference TRBV5-5 and TRBJ2-2, is DAGVTQSPTHLIKTRGQQVTLRCSPISGHKSVSWYQQVLGQGPQFIFQYYEKEERGRGNFPDRFSARQFPNYSSELNVNALLLGDSALYLCASSYWTGRNTGELFFGEGSRLTVL.

The genes are TRBV7-9 and TRBJ2-5; 11 bases agree with TRBD1. V dropped 4 bases and J dropped 5; count of bases not matched to a gene: 9. This CDR3 region has 16 residues. Germline assignment: CDR1 SEHNR and CDR2 FQNEAQ (reference sequence). DNA for the CDR3: TGTGCCAGCAGCTCGAGAATGGACAGGGGGCTGGAGACCCAGTACTTC. Translating it yields CASSSRMDRGLETQYF.

This sequence joins TRBV5-1 and TRBJ2-5, with D possibly TRBD1 on 6 matching bases. Germline-derived CDR1 and CDR2 are SGHRS and YFSETQ. The CDR3 totals 13 residues. Trimming removed 6 bases from V and 5 bases from J, with 14 bases in between. This CDR3 reads CASTLNREETQYF. The CDR3 region has the DNA TGCGCCAGCACCCTTAACAGGGAGGAGACCCAGTACTTC.

This rearrangement joins TRBV6-5 to TRBJ1-1, with D perhaps TRBD1 (5 bases). The CDR3 has 16 amino acids. V lost 2 bases and J 1 base, leaving 14 bases between the germline ends. Germline values: CDR1 MNHEY, CDR2 SVGAGI. CDR3 amino acids: CASSYASGWTNTEAFF. The CDR3 DNA is TGTGCCAGCAGTTACGCCTCAGGGTGGACGAACACTGAAGCTTTCTTT.

This chain's CDR3 is CASSIRSGLRGGYTF. CDR3 DNA: TGTGCCAGTAGTATTCGCAGCGGACTAAGAGGTGGCTACACCTTC. The chain joins TRBV19 to TRBJ1-2, with unresolved D. Germline CDR1 reads LNHDA; CDR2 reads SQIVND (reference sequence). This CDR3 comprises 15 residues. Trimming removed 3 bases at V and 7 bases at J, with 18 bases between.

This clone was observed a few times. The chain carries TRBV6-6 and TRBJ1-3; no definite D call. The ends were cut back, 0 bases at V and 0 bases at J, with 6 bases in the middle. The length of the CDR3 is 15 residues. CDR1 and CDR2 from the germline V gene are MNHNY and SVGAGI (reference sequence). CDR3 coding DNA: TGTGCCAGCAGTTACTCGCCAGGCTCTGGAAACACCATATATTTT. Its translation is CASSYSPGSGNTIYF.

As DNA, the CDR3 is TGTGCCAGCAGTCGGACCACCGGGACAGTCTACGAGCAGTACTTC. This sequence encodes CASSRTTGTVYEQYF. The rearrangement uses TRBV27 and TRBJ2-7; 7 nucleotides align to TRBD1. The CDR3 runs to 15 residues. V trimming: 5 bases; J trimming: 3 bases; junction bases outside the gene matches: 10. Germline lookup yields CDR1 MNHEY and CDR2 SMNVEV (reference sequence).

The chain is built from TRBV6-5 and TRBJ1-6; no firm D call. The germline CDR1 and CDR2 sequences are MNHEY and SVGAGI. This CDR3 is 15 amino acids long. The V end lost 4 bases, the J end lost 0 bases, and 7 bases lay between the germline ends. CDR3 sequence (DNA): TGTGCCAGCAGTTTAAAGAGCTCCTATAATTCACCCCTCCACTTT. This codes for CASSLKSSYNSPLHF.

The rearrangement links TRBV19 to TRBJ1-2; 10 nucleotides match TRBD1. V was pared by 9 bases and J by 3 bases, with 4 bases of the junction left unmatched. Per germline, CDR1 LNHDA and CDR2 SQIVND (reference sequence). The length of the CDR3 is 13 residues. CDR3 bases: TGTGCCAGCTGGGACAGGGGCCACTATGGCTACACCTTC. This encodes CASWDRGHYGYTF.

The chain links TRBV7-2 to TRBJ1-2; TRBD1 matches 7 bases. The V segment lost 6 bases and the J segment 1 base; nucleotides outside the gene matches: 8. Germline V CDR1 and CDR2: SGHTA, FQGNSA. The CDR3 consists of 15 residues. The CDR3 reads CASSKRDRNNYGYTF. Here the CDR3 DNA reads TGTGCCAGCAGTAAAAGGGACAGAAATAACTATGGCTACACCTTC.

The chain is built from TRBV15 and TRBJ1-1; D might be TRBD1 (5 bases). The V and J ends lost 3 bases and 3 bases respectively, with 11 bases between them. Looked up from germline, CDR1 is LNHNV and CDR2 is YYDKDF (reference sequence). This CDR3 has 14 amino acids. The CDR3 bases are TGTGCCACCAGCAGGTCGGGGGGAGACACTGAAGCTTTCTTT. It codes for CATSRSGGDTEAFF. Looking up the rest from reference TRBV15 and TRBJ1-1 gives the full variable domain: DAMVIQNPRYQVTQFGKPVTLSCSQTLNHNVMYWYQQKSSQAPKLLFHYYDKDFNNEADTPDNFQSRRPNTSFCFLDIRSPGLGDTAMYLCATSRSGGDTEAFFGQGTRLTVV.

The V gene is TRBV2, the J gene TRBJ1-1; possible D gene TRBD1, 5 bases. Deletions cut 9 bases from V and 3 bases from J, with 17 bases between. The CDR3 is 14 residues long. The germline V gene encodes CDR1 SNHLY and CDR2 FYNNEI. Written as DNA, the CDR3 is TGTGCCAGTAACGACAAGGGGATCGACACTGAAGCTTTCTTT. Its protein is CASNDKGIDTEAFF.

The rearrangement links TRBV30 to TRBJ2-1; 16 bases are shared with TRBD2. The length of the CDR3 is 17 residues. Per germline, CDR1 GTSNPN and CDR2 SVGIG (reference sequence). Trimming cost V 1 base and J 12 bases; bases outside gene matches: 12. CDR3 sequence reads: CAWSAGTSGGAVNSQFF. The CDR3 DNA sequence: TGTGCCTGGAGTGCCGGGACTAGCGGGGGGGCCGTCAACTCGCAGTTCTTC.

This clone has only a few counts. The chain joins TRBV18 to TRBJ2-7; D possibly uses TRBD1 or TRBD2 (5 bases each). This CDR3 has 12 residues. The V gene's germline CDR1 is KGHSH and CDR2 LQKENI. V lost 5 bases and J lost 3, with 8 bases in between. In DNA, the CDR3 is TGTGCCAGCTCAGGGGGAGTCTACGAGCAGTACTTC. Translation: CASSGGVYEQYF.

This clone was picked up one time. This chain connects TRBV19 to TRBJ2-3; perhaps TRBD1 as D (5 bases). From germline, CDR1 is LNHDA and CDR2 SQIVND (reference sequence). The CDR3 is made up of 14 amino acids. V was cut by 7 bases and J by 2 bases, with 13 bases left in between. CDR3 DNA sequence: TGTGCCAGTACCTGGGGCAGGGACACAGATACGCAGTATTTT. Its translation is CASTWGRDTDTQYF. Full variable domain (outside the CDR3, taken from reference TRBV19 and TRBJ2-3): DGGITQSPKYLFRKEGQNVTLSCEQNLNHDAMYWYRQDPGQGLRLIYYSQIVNDFQKGDIAEGYSVSREKKESFPLTVTSAQKNPTAFYLCASTWGRDTDTQYFGPGTRLTVL.

This chain joins TRBV30 and TRBJ2-2; D not resolved. This CDR3 region has 13 residues. Germline V CDR1 and CDR2: GTSNPN, SVGIG (reference sequence). V lost 3 bases and J 6 bases, leaving 11 bases between the germline ends. The CDR3 DNA follows: TGTGCCTGGAGCTCCAGAAGCCCCGGGGAGCTGTTTTTT. This sequence encodes CAWSSRSPGELFF.

The chain recombines TRBV5-1 with TRBJ2-7; either TRBD1 or TRBD2 may supply D (5 bases each). CDR1 is SGHRS and CDR2 is YFSETQ in the germline V gene. The length of the CDR3 is 14 residues. The V and J ends lost 5 bases and 3 bases respectively, with 15 bases between them. The DNA of the CDR3 is TGCGCCAGCAGTTTCTCCGGGACGGTCTACGAGCAGTACTTC. This gives the protein CASSFSGTVYEQYF.

The chain uses TRBV19 and TRBJ1-1; no clear D gene. The V end lost 5 bases, the J end lost 0 bases, and 10 bases lay between the germline ends. Germline assignment: CDR1 LNHDA and CDR2 SQIVND (reference sequence). The CDR3 spans 14 residues. CDR3 sequence: CASSVRRVNTEAFF. CDR3 coding DNA: TGTGCCAGTAGTGTGAGGAGGGTGAACACTGAAGCTTTCTTT.

The V and J genes are TRBV30 and TRBJ2-3; no clear D gene. Between the trimmed V and J ends, which lost 2 bases and 2 bases, there was a span of 11 bases. The CDR3 has 14 amino acids. CDR1 and CDR2 (germline): GTSNPN, SVGIG (reference sequence). The DNA of the CDR3 is TGTGCCTGGAGTAGCCTGGGAATCACAGATACGCAGTATTTT. Protein sequence: CAWSSLGITDTQYF.

V usage is TRBV4-1 and J usage is TRBJ1-3; D is unclear. The CDR3 has 15 amino acids. V gave up 0 bases and J gave up 2 bases, with 8 bases separating them. The germline CDR1 and CDR2 sequences are MGHRA and YSYEKL. Here the CDR3 DNA reads TGCGCCAGCAGCCAAGATCTTGGGGCTGGAAACACCATATATTTT. Its protein is CASSQDLGAGNTIYF.

The rearrangement links TRBV2 to TRBJ1-5; TRBD1 might be the D (5 bases). CDR1 and CDR2 (germline): SNHLY, FYNNEI. The CDR3 has 17 amino acids. Trimming pared 2 bases from V and 0 bases from J, leaving 14 bases between. The CDR3 spells CASSERGFSDSNQPQHF. The CDR3 DNA reads TGTGCCAGCAGTGAACGGGGGTTTAGTGATAGCAATCAGCCCCAGCATTTT.

V usage is TRBV13 and J usage is TRBJ2-5, with a weak D call TRBD1 (7 bases). Germline V gene data show CDR1 as PRHDT and CDR2 as FYEKMQ (reference sequence). CDR3 length equals 15 residues. V lost 2 bases to trimming and J lost 6 bases, with 16 bases between them. The CDR3 DNA reads TGTGCCAGCAGCTTATACGACAGGGAGGTGCAGACCCAGTACTTC. Residues: CASSLYDREVQTQYF.

This chain links TRBV29-1 with TRBJ2-1, with TRBD2 identical over 9 bases. The CDR3 spans 15 residues. CDR1 is SQVTM and CDR2 is ANQGSEA in the germline V gene. V lost 0 bases to trimming and J lost 4 bases; unmatched junction nucleotides: 4. The CDR3 here is CSVEDNAGGYNEQFF. CDR3 DNA sequence: TGCAGCGTTGAAGATAATGCGGGGGGGTACAATGAGCAGTTCTTC.

The chain couples TRBV4-3 to TRBJ1-3; TRBD1 might be the D (5 bases). CDR1 is LGHNA and CDR2 is YSLEER in the germline V gene. The CDR3 is 15 amino acids. Between the trimmed V and J ends, which lost 0 bases and 3 bases, there was a span of 9 bases. The DNA for the CDR3 is TGCGCCAGCAGCCAAGATCGGGGGGGTGGAAACACCATATATTTT. It yields the protein CASSQDRGGGNTIYF.

The chain couples TRBV27 to TRBJ2-1, with TRBD1 matching over 8 bases. The CDR3 runs 15 residues. The ends lost 3 bases at V and 1 base at J; junction bases unmatched: 2. Per germline, CDR1 MNHEY and CDR2 SMNVEV (reference sequence). CDR3 protein: CASSFDRGSYNEQFF. Here the CDR3 DNA reads TGTGCCAGCAGTTTCGACAGGGGATCCTACAATGAGCAGTTCTTC.

The chain is built from TRBV2 and TRBJ1-6, with D possibly being TRBD1 (6 bases). Trimming took off 6 bases at V and 10 bases at J, with 10 bases between the two ends. Germline V lookup: CDR1 SNHLY, CDR2 FYNNEI. This CDR3 is 12 amino acids long. The chain's CDR3 is CASRNRDSPLHF. DNA of the CDR3: TGTGCCAGCAGGAACAGGGACTCACCCCTCCACTTT. The whole variable domain, filled in from reference TRBV2 and TRBJ1-6, reads EPEVTQTPSHQVTQMGQEVILRCVPISNHLYFYWYRQILGQKVEFLVSFYNNEISEKSEIFDDQFSVERPDGSNFTLKIRSTKLEDSAMYFCASRNRDSPLHFGNGTRLTVT.

The CDR3 region has the DNA TGTGCCAGCAGCTTGGCCGGGACAGGGGCCTCCTACGAGCAGTACTTC. Encoded protein: CASSLAGTGASYEQYF. This chain connects TRBV7-9 to TRBJ2-7; the match to TRBD1 covers 10 bases. Germline CDR1 is SEHNR and CDR2 is FQNEAQ (reference sequence). This CDR3 is built from 16 residues. The trim removed 3 bases at V and 0 bases at J, leaving 5 bases unmatched.